This TCR beta chain is from a study of blood T cells in healthy people across ages. Broader study findings: Naive and antigen-experienced cells could not be conclusively compared, given unsorted PBMCs.

Turning to this clonotype: Its antigen is unidentified.

A minimum of 7 million PBMCs was isolated per sample. CDR3 length: 13 residues. Germline-derived CDR1 and CDR2 are SQVTM and ANQGSEA. The V end was cut by 7 bases, the J end by 8 bases, with 18 bases between. A sample-barcoded 5' primer and a J-beta primer mix were used in a second PCR of roughly 7 to 11 cycles. A single record per CDR3 protein comes from TCRdb applying MiXCR to the 5' RACE reads. The data show 700,000 to 850,000 distinct CDR3 sequences, 50% to 65% seen once. The chain has TRBV29-1 and TRBJ2-1, with D possibly matching TRBD2 (5 bases). The clonotype was recovered from a man aged 80 or over in good health. Sequences were obtained from blood. CDR3 region: CSAGKLLVHEQFF. CDR3 bases: TGCAGCGCTGGCAAACTACTAGTGCATGAGCAGTTCTTC.